One T cell receptor beta chain is described in this entry. This sample was taken from a study of cytomegalovirus exposure and HLA in healthy donors. Vbeta (60) and Jbeta (13) primers were used in the PCR. This table comes from immunoSEQ multiplex PCR, and its TCRdb copy is limited to in-frame clones, with some not included. In the table there are 150,000 or so clones, roughly 79% of which are singletons. Germline V gives CDR1 SQVTM, CDR2 ANQGSEA. CDR3 size: 15 residues. The germline V and J ends were trimmed by 1 base and 4 bases, with 13 bases remaining between them. The receptor was isolated from a woman aged 40 to 55 in good health and CMV-seropositive. J is TRBJ2-2 and V is TRBV29-1; a weak D match, TRBD1 (5 bases). Sequenced input: PBMCs. For the CDR3, the DNA is TGCAGCGTTGAAGGGGGCCAGGGTGGCACCGGGGAGCTGTTTTTT. Translating gives CSVEGGQGGTGELFF.